A selection of T cell receptor beta chains follows, all from one sample in a study of T cell responses to AZD1222 COVID-19 vaccine. Clones were read by immunoSEQ multiplex PCR, and TCRdb kept only the in-frame ones, dropping some. The table has 140,000 to 150,000 clones, roughly 92% seen once; the top ten hold around 1.7%. The starting material was peripheral blood, obtained on day 0 of AZD1222 vaccination. The receptors shown here come from an adult in good health. Each CDR3 is given with its conserved first and last residue. Each record gives: clone size, V gene, J gene, CDR3 length, D gene, CDR3 DNA, CDR3 protein. A D gene is named only where the DNA matches it firmly. Some rows have no size entry. The others give once, few or many, or a class for an expanded clone.

NA,TRBV2,TRBJ1-4,14,NA,TGTGCCAGCAGTGAAAGGGGGTACGATGGGAAACTGTTTTTT,CASSERGYDGKLFF
few,TRBV27,TRBJ2-1,15,NA,TGTGCCAGCAGTTCCCACGGAATCCCGATCAATGAGCAGTTCTTC,CASSSHGIPINEQFF
NA,TRBV9,TRBJ2-5,14,NA,TGTGCCAGCAGCGTAGGCGGAGTACAAGAGACCCAGTACTTC,CASSVGGVQETQYF
NA,TRBV5-1,TRBJ2-7,17,TRBD1,TGCGCCAGCAGCTTGGCTTCCGGGACAGGGGGTCACTACGAGCAGTACTTC,CASSLASGTGGHYEQYF
NA,TRBV20-1,TRBJ2-3,11,NA,TGCAGTGCTAGAGACCCAGATACGCAGTATTTT,CSARDPDTQYF
NA,TRBV7-2,TRBJ1-1,13,NA,TGTGCCAGCAGCTTCCGGACACTTAGAGAAGCTTTCTTT,CASSFRTLREAFF
NA,TRBV5-1,TRBJ2-7,12,NA,TGCGCCAGCAGCATCGGGACGGACGAGCAGTACTTC,CASSIGTDEQYF
NA,TRBV18,TRBJ2-7,15,NA,TGTGCCAGCTCACCACCAGGAGGGGCAGCCTACGAGCAGTACTTC,CASSPPGGAAYEQYF
NA,TRBV28,TRBJ2-7,15,NA,TGTGCCAGCAGTTTAAAGGCCTCCAGGCGGAACGAGCAGTACTTC,CASSLKASRRNEQYF
once,TRBV28,TRBJ1-2,17,NA,TGTGCCAGCAGCCAGTTCGGGCGGGTGCAGGGAGTAAATGGCTACACCTTC,CASSQFGRVQGVNGYTF
NA,TRBV21-1,TRBJ1-4,16,NA,TGTGCCAGCAGCAAAGGTCCGACCCACGGAGGGGAAAAACTGTTTTTT,CASSKGPTHGGEKLFF
NA,TRBV15,TRBJ2-1,14,NA,TGTGCCACCAGCAGAGACTACGGCGAAAATGAGCAGTTCTTC,CATSRDYGENEQFF
NA,TRBV5-4,TRBJ2-5,16,TRBD2,TGTGCCAGCAGCCCCTCGGTAGCGGGAGGGGGGGAGACCCAGTACTTC,CASSPSVAGGGETQYF
NA,TRBV2,TRBJ1-1,13,NA,TGTGCCAGCAGGGTAGGGAGTATCACTGAAGCTTTCTTT,CASRVGSITEAFF
once,TRBV28,TRBJ2-7,11,NA,TGTGCCAGCAGTTTATGGGACGAGCAGTACTTC,CASSLWDEQYF
NA,TRBV27,TRBJ1-2,13,NA,TGTGCCAGCAGTTGGAGGGGAGACTATGGCTACACCTTC,CASSWRGDYGYTF
NA,TRBV28,TRBJ1-2,12,NA,TGTGCCACCACAGGGAGGCACTATGGCTACACCTTC,CATTGRHYGYTF
NA,TRBV6-5,TRBJ1-1,14,NA,TGTGCCAGCAAGAGGAGGGGGGCTTACACTGAAGCTTTCTTT,CASKRRGAYTEAFF